These T cell receptor beta chains were read from a single sample in a study of control samples from healthy donors and cancer patients. TCRdb's copy holds only in-frame clones and misses some; the assay was immunoSEQ multiplex PCR. The data contain 150,000 to 160,000 clones, approximately 93% of them seen just once; the ten biggest clones take up more than 2%. Source material: blood. These receptors came from a man in his forties or fifties in good health. The CDR3 runs from the conserved cysteine through the conserved F or W. D genes are given only for firm matches.

D,V,CDR3
TRBD1,TRBV4-2,CASSQGPTGGRTEAFF
NA,TRBV5-1,CASSRAPRGDTQYF
TRBD2,TRBV19,CASNSVLGGRAARDTQYF
NA,TRBV6-5,CATFLFYEQYF
NA,TRBV5-4,CASSLSSGAEAFF
TRBD1,TRBV7-8,CASRGQGPSEQYF
NA,TRBV19,CASSMGSSHEQYF
NA,TRBV7-2,CASSLAGATNEKLFF
NA,TRBV5-1,CASSLGRVQETQYF
TRBD2,TRBV28,CASTSGRLYEQYF
NA,TRBV24-1,CATSDRDAISTDTQYF
NA,TRBV28,CASSRYQGDYGYTF
NA,TRBV7-3,CASSTQGQGSGELFF
NA,TRBV3-1/TRBV3-2,CASSSTEHGNTIYF
NA,TRBV6-5,CASSRDRGNTIYF
TRBD2,TRBV7-6,CASSTGLAGATDTQYF